These T cell receptor beta chains were read from a single sample in a study of T cells in Graves' hyperthyroidism and ophthalmopathy. Each CDR3 protein gets one entry after TCRdb re-called the multiplex PCR reads with MiXCR. The profile shows around 690,000 distinct CDR3 sequences, around 15% of them singletons. Sequencing was performed on blood. These receptor sequences come from a man between 50 and 59 years old with Graves' hyperthyroidism. Both conserved end residues are part of each CDR3. The D gene is left open where the match is weak. Rows give clone size only sometimes, using once, few, many, or a class for an expanded clone.

V	D	size	J	CDR3	DNA
TRBV27	TRBD1	many	TRBJ2-5	CASSPLATGLWTQYF	TGTGCCAGCAGCCCCTTAGCGACAGGGCTGTGGACCCAGTACTTC
TRBV28	NA	NA	TRBJ1-5	CASSLSPHNQPQHF	TGTGCCAGCAGTCTAAGCCCCCACAACCAGCCCCAGCATTTT
TRBV10-1	TRBD1	many	TRBJ1-1	CASSDVRQGRTEAFF	TGCGCCAGCAGTGATGTTCGACAGGGGAGGACTGAAGCTTTCTTT
TRBV19	TRBD1	NA	TRBJ1-5	CASADRERQPQHF	TGTGCCAGTGCAGACAGGGAGCGACAGCCCCAGCATTTT
TRBV27	NA	many	TRBJ2-5	CASSLRAWGRIVAEETQYF	TGTGCCAGCAGTTTACGGGCTTGGGGCCGTATCGTAGCGGAAGAGACCCAGTACTTC
TRBV20-1	NA	few	TRBJ2-5	CSATEGTSEAQYF	TGCAGTGCTACGGAGGGGACTTCGGAGGCCCAGTACTTC
TRBV5-5	NA	many	TRBJ1-1	CASSHPGGNTEAFF	TGTGCCAGCAGTCACCCGGGGGGAAACACTGAAGCTTTCTTT
TRBV6-1	TRBD2	NA	TRBJ2-2	CASRLSGTSGSGGELFF	TGTGCCAGCAGACTGTCCGGGACTAGCGGGAGCGGCGGGGAGCTGTTTTTT
TRBV29-1	TRBD1	few	TRBJ1-1	CSVEPQGSMNTEAFF	TGCAGCGTTGAACCACAGGGGTCCATGAACACTGAAGCTTTCTTT
TRBV7-6	NA	NA	TRBJ2-7	CASSLEPTRGTYEQYF	TGTGCCAGCAGCTTAGAACCAACCAGGGGAACCTACGAGCAGTACTTC
TRBV10-2	TRBD2	many	TRBJ2-1	CASSEWTSGIYNEQFF	TGCGCCAGCAGTGAGTGGACTAGCGGGATTTACAATGAGCAGTTCTTC
TRBV27	NA	many	TRBJ2-1	CASSLTSSNEQFF	TGTGCCAGCAGTTTAACTAGTAGCAATGAGCAGTTCTTC
TRBV4-2	NA	NA	TRBJ1-1	CASSQPRGGRGTEAFF	TGTGCCAGCAGCCAACCACGGGGGGGCCGGGGAACTGAAGCTTTCTTT
TRBV5-5	NA	many	TRBJ2-7	CASSLITEFLIEQYF	TGTGCCAGCAGCTTGATCACGGAGTTCTTGATAGAGCAGTACTTC
TRBV5-1	NA	NA	TRBJ1-4	CASSLVRGINEKLFF	TGCGCCAGCAGCTTGGTACGGGGCATTAATGAAAAACTGTTTTTT